Shown below are 17 T cell receptor beta chains from a single sample sequenced in a study of shared clonotypes between healthy human individuals. CD45RO-negative CD8 cells positively selected for CCR7 made up the naive population, which excluded terminally differentiated effector memory CD45RA+ cells. Generated by immunoSEQ multiplex PCR, the TCRdb table keeps only in-frame clones and is missing some. The sample shows about 1.9 million clones, approximately 92% of them seen only once. Sequences were obtained from naive CD8+ T cells from PBMCs. The receptors come from a man younger than 30 in good health. Some clones in this sample may be carry-over from other donors' samples.

This sequence joins TRBV11-2 and TRBJ2-7, with D maybe TRBD2 (7 bases). The V and J ends lost 9 bases and 4 bases respectively, with 13 bases between them. The CDR3 contains 12 residues. Germline V gives CDR1 SGHAT, CDR2 FQNNGV. The CDR3: CASVGGGYEQYF. The CDR3 coding sequence is TGTGCCAGTGTGGGAGGGGGATACGAGCAGTACTTC.

The chain carries TRBV2 and TRBJ1-5; D is uncertain. Germline CDR1 is SNHLY and CDR2 is FYNNEI. V was cut by 7 bases and J by 0 bases, with 7 bases left in between. The CDR3 totals 13 residues. CDR3 region: CASTADSNQPQHF. DNA for the CDR3: TGTGCCAGCACGGCGGATAGCAATCAGCCCCAGCATTTT.

V and J are TRBV5-5 and TRBJ2-7; D may correspond to TRBD1 or TRBD2 (5 bases each). This CDR3 has 17 residues. Germline V gives CDR1 SGHKS, CDR2 YYEKEE (reference sequence). Deletions cut 5 bases from V and 2 bases from J, with 23 bases between. The CDR3 sequence is CASRGNRGTAQPYEQYF. DNA for the CDR3: TGTGCCAGCAGAGGGAATAGAGGGACGGCTCAACCCTACGAGCAGTACTTC.

J is TRBJ1-3 and V is TRBV7-3; no reliable D call. The V gene lost 1 base and the J gene lost 5 bases, with 9 bases spanning the gap. The CDR3 consists of 14 residues. Looked up from germline, CDR1 is SGHTA and CDR2 is FQGTGA. CDR3 protein: CASSLSSRRNTIYF. CDR3 DNA: TGTGCCAGCAGCTTAAGTTCCCGGAGAAACACCATATATTTT.

This clone was counted a single time. J is TRBJ2-3 and V is TRBV13, with 10 bases that match TRBD2. CDR3 length: 16 amino acids. Germline CDR1 PRHDT, CDR2 FYEKMQ (reference sequence). V gave up 5 bases and J gave up 1 base; unmatched junction bases: 6. The CDR3 DNA sequence: TGTGCCAGCAGCGTTCGCAGCGGGAGGGGCACAGATACGCAGTATTTT. Translated: CASSVRSGRGTDTQYF.

This clone showed up just a few times. The rearrangement joins TRBV9 to TRBJ2-2, with D perhaps TRBD2 (6 bases). CDR1 is SGDLS and CDR2 is YYNGEE in the germline V gene. V was shortened by 4 bases and J by 3 bases, with 10 bases between the two germline ends. This CDR3 region has 14 residues. CDR3 sequence: CASSPGGYTGELFF. The CDR3 bases are TGTGCCAGCAGCCCCGGAGGGTACACCGGGGAGCTGTTTTTT.

The chain has TRBV28 and TRBJ1-4; D is unresolved. This CDR3 spans 16 amino acids. V was pared by 5 bases and J by 8 bases, with 21 bases between. The germline V gene encodes CDR1 MDHEN and CDR2 SYDVKM. The CDR3 DNA reads TGTGCCAGCAGTGCCTCGAGCTGGAGTATTCGGGAAAAACTGTTTTTT. Protein product: CASSASSWSIREKLFF. The full variable domain, completed using reference TRBV28 and TRBJ1-4, is DVKVTQSSRYLVKRTGEKVFLECVQDMDHENMFWYRQDPGLGLRLIYFSYDVKMKEKGDIPEGYSVSREKKERFSLILESASTNQTSMYLCASSASSWSIREKLFFGSGTQLSVL.

This sequence joins TRBV5-4 and TRBJ1-1, with D hard to call. The CDR3 totals 15 residues. Looked up from germline, CDR1 is SGHNT and CDR2 is YYREEE (reference sequence). The V and J ends lost 4 bases and 5 bases respectively, with 18 bases between them. CDR3 sequence: CASSPSLGLRTEAFF. The CDR3 DNA follows: TGTGCCAGCAGCCCATCGTTGGGGTTACGGACTGAAGCTTTCTTT.

The chain links TRBV11-1 to TRBJ1-5; maybe TRBD1 (6 bases). The CDR3 has 14 amino acids. Germline V CDR1 and CDR2: SGHAT, FQDESV (reference sequence). Trimming shortened V by 5 bases and J by 0 bases, and 8 bases separated the two germline ends. In DNA, the CDR3 is TGTGCCAGCAGCCAGGACAGTAGCAATCAGCCCCAGCATTTT. Encoded protein: CASSQDSSNQPQHF.

This clone occurred once. This chain joins TRBV7-8 and TRBJ2-2; D remains ambiguous. This CDR3 contains 15 residues. Germline V gene data show CDR1 as SGHVS and CDR2 as FQNEAQ. The V gene lost 2 bases and the J gene lost 8 bases, with 15 bases spanning the gap. The CDR3 bases are TGTGCCAGCAGCTTACTCCCTAAGGGCGCGGGGGAGCTGTTTTTT. Protein: CASSLLPKGAGELFF.

This clone has only one observation. The chain uses TRBV5-4 and TRBJ1-1, with D unclear. The germline V gene encodes CDR1 SGHNT and CDR2 YYREEE (reference sequence). Trimming removed 4 bases at V and 7 bases at J, with 8 bases between. CDR3 size: 11 residues. The CDR3: CASSQGFEAFF. The CDR3 DNA reads TGTGCCAGCAGCCAAGGATTTGAAGCTTTCTTT. Combining the CDR3 with reference TRBV5-4 and TRBJ1-1 gives the whole variable domain ETGVTQSPTHLIKTRGQQVTLRCSSQSGHNTVSWYQQALGQGPQFIFQYYREEENGRGNFPPRFSGLQFPNYSSELNVNALELDDSALYLCASSQGFEAFFGQGTRLTVV.

The V gene is TRBV19, the J gene TRBJ2-6, with TRBD1 matching 9 bases. CDR1 is LNHDA and CDR2 is SQIVND in the germline V gene (reference sequence). J lost 2 bases, V lost 10 bases, and 15 bases had no gene match. The CDR3 has 18 residues. This CDR3 is CATPFGGQGPPGANVLTF. The DNA of the CDR3 is TGTGCCACTCCTTTTGGGGGACAGGGACCTCCTGGGGCCAACGTCCTGACTTTC.

The genes are TRBV15 and TRBJ1-4; D gene ambiguous. CDR1 is LNHNV, CDR2 YYDKDF, per germline (reference sequence). The CDR3 is made up of 12 amino acids. V was pared by 11 bases and J by 2 bases, with 9 bases between. The CDR3 DNA reads TGTGCCGTGGGCGGGACTAATGAAAAACTGTTTTTT. Protein sequence: CAVGGTNEKLFF.

The chain has TRBV7-2 and TRBJ2-1; D could derive from TRBD1 or TRBD2 (5 bases each). Trimming took off 0 bases at V and 8 bases at J, with 11 bases between the two ends. The CDR3 runs 14 residues. CDR1 and CDR2 from the germline V gene are SGHTA and FQGNSA. CDR3 amino acids: CASSLAWGTHEQFF. The CDR3 coding sequence is TGTGCCAGCAGCTTAGCGTGGGGGACCCATGAGCAGTTCTTC.

The chain links TRBV13 to TRBJ2-1; 7 bases fit TRBD2. CDR1 and CDR2 from the germline V gene are PRHDT and FYEKMQ (reference sequence). The CDR3 has 17 residues. The ends lost 5 bases at V and 5 bases at J; junction bases unmatched: 15. CDR3 amino acids: CASSDSHAGVSHNEQFF. CDR3 nucleotides: TGTGCCAGCAGCGACTCCCATGCGGGAGTTTCGCACAATGAGCAGTTCTTC.

The V call is TRBV19, the J call TRBJ2-1; 10 nucleotides match TRBD2. V was pared by 5 bases and J by 4 bases, with 2 bases of the junction left unmatched. Germline V lookup: CDR1 LNHDA, CDR2 SQIVND (reference sequence). The CDR3 loop spans 14 amino acids. The CDR3: CASSLAGVYNEQFF. The CDR3 DNA reads as TGTGCCAGTAGTCTAGCGGGAGTTTACAATGAGCAGTTCTTC.

The chain combines TRBV7-9 with TRBJ2-1; 7 positions agree with TRBD2. Germline V gene sequence: CDR1 SEHNR, CDR2 FQNEAQ (reference sequence). CDR3 size: 16 residues. V lost 1 base and J lost 2; bases outside the gene matches: 5. The DNA for the CDR3 is TGTGCCAGCAGCTTAGACTCTAGCGGCCCCTACAATGAGCAGTTCTTC. Residues: CASSLDSSGPYNEQFF.